The rows below give T cell receptor beta chains drawn from one sample of a study of T cells after yellow fever vaccination. One entry per CDR3 protein results from TCRdb running MiXCR on the 5' RACE reads. The sample lists around 600,000 distinct CDR3 sequences, 9% to 15% occurring once. Specimen: PBMCs, collected on the day of the yellow fever booster vaccination. These receptor sequences come from a man between 25 and 39 years old who received the YFV17D yellow fever vaccine. Each CDR3 is given with its conserved first and last residue. Fields, in order: CDR3 protein, CDR3 DNA, J gene, clone size, V gene, D gene. The D gene is left open where the match is weak. Rows may omit the clone size; those that give it use once, few, many or a size class.

CAWTSGRSLSHEQYF,TGTGCCTGGACTAGCGGGAGGAGTTTGAGCCACGAGCAGTACTTC,TRBJ2-7,many,TRBV30,TRBD2
CASSPHVRSGGHSYEQYF,TGTGCCAGCAGCCCACATGTCAGAAGCGGAGGGCACTCCTACGAGCAGTACTTC,TRBJ2-7,few,TRBV6-1,NA
CASSVAPREGLAEQFF,TGTGCCAGCAGCGTAGCACCCCGGGAGGGCCTGGCTGAGCAGTTCTTC,TRBJ2-1,NA,TRBV9,TRBD2
CSARAIAPGTEAFF,TGCAGTGCTAGAGCGATAGCCCCCGGCACTGAAGCTTTCTTT,TRBJ1-1,few,TRBV20-1,NA
CASRPGQGSYTIYF,TGTGCCAGCAGACCGGGACAGGGTAGTTACACCATATATTTT,TRBJ1-3,few,TRBV6-1,TRBD1
CASSLDRTEPQHF,TGTGCCAGCAGTCTGGACAGGACTGAGCCCCAGCATTTT,TRBJ1-5,few,TRBV2,TRBD1
CASSPQGERSDEQYF,TGTGCCAGCAGTCCCCAGGGAGAGAGGTCAGACGAGCAGTACTTC,TRBJ2-7,many,TRBV28,NA
CSVEETEQYF,TGCAGCGTTGAAGAGACGGAGCAGTACTTC,TRBJ2-7,NA,TRBV29-1,NA
CSARVVGRGDTGELFF,TGCAGTGCTAGAGTGGTCGGGAGAGGGGACACCGGGGAGCTGTTTTTT,TRBJ2-2,NA,TRBV20-1,NA
CATDGGTGELFF,TGTGCCACGGACGGGGGCACCGGGGAGCTGTTTTTT,TRBJ2-2,NA,TRBV10-3,NA
CASSSDHSGPYEQYF,TGCGCCAGCAGCTCGGATCACAGCGGACCCTACGAGCAGTACTTC,TRBJ2-7,NA,TRBV5-1,NA
CASRSLTSGSLDEQFF,TGTGCCAGCAGGAGCCTTACTAGCGGGAGCTTAGATGAGCAGTTCTTC,TRBJ2-1,NA,TRBV6-2/TRBV6-3,TRBD2
CATERGTAGYGYTF,TGTGCCACCGAAAGGGGGACAGCGGGCTATGGCTACACCTTC,TRBJ1-2,few,TRBV7-8,TRBD1
CAIRGQGAPGYTF,TGTGCCATCAGGGGACAGGGGGCGCCTGGCTACACCTTC,TRBJ1-2,NA,TRBV10-3,TRBD1
CASSDRRDTEAFF,TGTGCCAGCAGTGATCGCAGGGACACTGAAGCTTTCTTT,TRBJ1-1,NA,TRBV25-1,NA
CASSSWTGSDNEQFF,TGTGCCAGCAGCTCCTGGACAGGGTCGGACAATGAGCAGTTCTTC,TRBJ2-1,few,TRBV7-9,TRBD1
CSARRDRGDIQYF,TGCAGTGCTAGACGGGACAGGGGTGACATTCAGTACTTC,TRBJ2-4,many,TRBV20-1,TRBD1
CSASRGTSGSETQYF,TGCAGTGCTTCCCGGGGGACTAGCGGGAGCGAGACCCAGTACTTC,TRBJ2-5,NA,TRBV20-1,TRBD2
CASSLAGAGLNEQFF,TGTGCCAGCAGCCTAGCGGGAGCGGGGCTCAATGAGCAGTTCTTC,TRBJ2-1,few,TRBV6-2/TRBV6-3,TRBD2
CASSTRASGRVYEQYF,TGTGCCAGCAGCACCAGGGCTAGCGGGAGGGTCTACGAGCAGTACTTC,TRBJ2-7,few,TRBV6-2/TRBV6-3,TRBD2
CSVSASVIADEQYF,TGCAGTGTATCCGCCTCCGTTATTGCGGACGAGCAGTACTTC,TRBJ2-7,many,TRBV20-1,NA
CASSVQGFTGELFF,TGTGCCAGCAGCGTGCAGGGTTTCACCGGGGAGCTGTTTTTT,TRBJ2-2,many,TRBV9,NA
CSSGTVTGELFF,TGCAGCTCCGGGACAGTCACCGGGGAGCTGTTTTTT,TRBJ2-2,many,TRBV29-1,TRBD1
CASSYVANEQFF,TGTGCCAGCAGTTACGTTGCTAATGAGCAGTTCTTC,TRBJ2-1,NA,TRBV6-2/TRBV6-3,NA
CSARHPLTVIGYEQYF,TGCAGTGCTAGACACCCCCTGACAGTTATCGGCTACGAGCAGTACTTC,TRBJ2-7,NA,TRBV20-1,NA
CASSPGPRLEQYF,TGTGCCAGCTCACCTGGGCCTAGACTCGAGCAGTACTTC,TRBJ2-7,NA,TRBV18,NA
CASSPSLAGGSEQYF,TGTGCCAGCAGCCCATCCCTAGCGGGAGGGTCCGAGCAGTACTTC,TRBJ2-7,few,TRBV7-2,TRBD2
CASSLVSDGPDTQYF,TGCGCCAGCAGCTTGGTGTCCGATGGTCCAGATACGCAGTATTTT,TRBJ2-3,few,TRBV5-1,NA
CSAISGRGYEQYF,TGCAGTGCTATTAGCGGGAGGGGATACGAGCAGTACTTC,TRBJ2-7,NA,TRBV20-1,TRBD2
CSVASLNTEAFF,TGCAGCGTTGCTTCACTAAACACTGAAGCTTTCTTT,TRBJ1-1,NA,TRBV29-1,NA
CASSFTGLSEAFF,TGTGCCAGCAGTTTTACAGGGTTGAGTGAAGCTTTCTTT,TRBJ1-1,NA,TRBV6-5,NA
CASSRTREDTQYF,TGTGCCAGCAGTCGGACACGGGAGGATACGCAGTATTTT,TRBJ2-3,NA,TRBV7-3,NA
CASSRQVSNTEAFF,TGTGCCAGCAGTCGACAGGTTTCGAACACTGAAGCTTTCTTT,TRBJ1-1,NA,TRBV12-3/TRBV12-4,NA
CSAGTGVHTEAFF,TGCAGTGCTGGTACAGGGGTTCACACTGAAGCTTTCTTT,TRBJ1-1,NA,TRBV20-1,TRBD1
CASSPVPGLAGDTQYF,TGTGCCAGCAGCCCCGTCCCGGGACTAGCGGGAGATACGCAGTATTTT,TRBJ2-3,NA,TRBV7-9,TRBD2
CASTGANDEQYF,TGCGCCAGCACGGGGGCAAACGACGAGCAGTACTTC,TRBJ2-7,many,TRBV5-1,NA
CSVRTGYNTDTQYF,TGCAGCGTTCGGACAGGGTACAACACAGATACGCAGTATTTT,TRBJ2-3,NA,TRBV29-1,TRBD1
CASSFRQGSGELFF,TGTGCCAGCAGCTTCAGACAGGGAAGTGGGGAGCTGTTTTTT,TRBJ2-2,NA,TRBV7-2,TRBD1
CSLAVEEGVYNEQFF,TGCAGCCTAGCGGTGGAGGAGGGCGTATACAATGAGCAGTTCTTC,TRBJ2-1,few,TRBV29-1,TRBD2
CASLPQGSGRNEQFF,TGTGCCAGCCTCCCACAGGGGAGTGGTAGGAATGAGCAGTTCTTC,TRBJ2-1,NA,TRBV27,TRBD1